The source of this TCR beta chain is a study of T cell responses to AZD1222 COVID-19 vaccine (dated by TCRdb to the early 2020s). Study-wide context: A total of just over 230 trial participants underwent TCR sequencing, of whom 200 to 220 received two doses of AZD1222 and about 25 received two doses of the MenACWY control vaccine. Trial participants were enrolled by age into 18-55, 56-69 and 70-plus year subgroups, with roughly 160, 29 and 62 TCR-sequenced participants respectively.

The germline V gene yields SGHTA for CDR1 and FQGTGA for CDR2. The CDR3 runs 13 amino acids, cysteine and phenylalanine included. The sequence is cut down to CDR3 DNA, 39 bases in frame from base 1. The germline ends are 13 bases apart after V is trimmed by 5 bases and J by 6 bases. This sample's time point label indicates: about 28 days (+/-7) after the second vaccine dose. AZD1222 recipients whose second dose came at about 4 weeks and those whose second dose came at about 12 weeks were combined into one group, since spike-specific TCR depth and breadth did not differ between the two schedules. The vaccinee samples were drawn from two UK trials, COV001 and COV002, one of which was a single-blind randomized controlled phase 2/3 trial testing AZD1222 (ChAdOx1 nCoV-19) in healthy adults. For TCRbeta chain sequencing, PBMC samples from trial participants were taken at day 0 and at day 28 after the second dose.

Points on this clone: The antigen this receptor binds is unknown. One base away there is no much larger clone; base qualities are not given.

The CDR3 regions of human TCRbeta chains were subjected to immunosequencing. The paper's data handling went like this. TCRs in the repertoires were compared against a reference library of SARS-CoV-2-specific TCRs that had been generated with the MIRA antigen-specificity platform. Breadth was defined as the fraction of unique TCRs that were SARS-CoV-2-associated, and depth was defined as the fraction of total T cells that were SARS-CoV-2-associated. Using the MIRA data, every spike-specific TCR was mapped to the spike region that the TCR reacted to and assigned to either a CD4 or a CD8 class. Log10-transformed breadth and depth values were compared by one-way ANOVA with Sidak's multiple comparisons tests. TCRdb obtained this table from immuneACCESS and retained in-frame rearrangements with V and J assigned. These tables miss some clones; where compared with another copy, unresolved V genes account for less than half of the shortfall, and the remainder is unexplained. V and J calls and clone size are as listed in that table; D and trimming were resolved from the DNA. This sample has about 110,000 clones in its table, and around 87% of those were observed once. 4% to 5.5% of the sample comes from the top ten.

General study outcomes and caveats: In the small 56-69-year group, the increase in depth fell short of significance, most likely because of low power. Reportedly, close to half of the unique spike-specific TCRs recognized epitopes lying outside the regions that are mutated in the B.1.351 and B.1.1.7 variants. Because no day 14 peak-response samples were available, repertoires were characterized only after the peak T cell response. Vaccine-associated CD4 TCRs spanned the whole spike protein, with dominant responses in regions 160-218 and 743-854. Conclusions about previously exposed vaccinees were limited because only six AZD1222 recipients were SARS-CoV-2 seropositive at baseline. After two AZD1222 doses, spike-specific TCR breadth and depth were significantly higher than at day 0 and than in MenACWY recipients. Participants were mostly white British and included more females than males, and it was suggested by the authors that clonal diversity may have been underestimated.

The TCR was taken from an adult who received the AZD1222 COVID-19 vaccine. The chain employs TRBV7-3 and TRBJ1-1; the D gene lacks a confident call. This specimen was peripheral blood, taken 28 days after the second AZD1222 dose. The CDR3 in this case is CASSPNVQSEAFF. The nucleotide sequence reads TGTGCCAGCAGCCCAAACGTACAGTCTGAAGCTTTCTTT.